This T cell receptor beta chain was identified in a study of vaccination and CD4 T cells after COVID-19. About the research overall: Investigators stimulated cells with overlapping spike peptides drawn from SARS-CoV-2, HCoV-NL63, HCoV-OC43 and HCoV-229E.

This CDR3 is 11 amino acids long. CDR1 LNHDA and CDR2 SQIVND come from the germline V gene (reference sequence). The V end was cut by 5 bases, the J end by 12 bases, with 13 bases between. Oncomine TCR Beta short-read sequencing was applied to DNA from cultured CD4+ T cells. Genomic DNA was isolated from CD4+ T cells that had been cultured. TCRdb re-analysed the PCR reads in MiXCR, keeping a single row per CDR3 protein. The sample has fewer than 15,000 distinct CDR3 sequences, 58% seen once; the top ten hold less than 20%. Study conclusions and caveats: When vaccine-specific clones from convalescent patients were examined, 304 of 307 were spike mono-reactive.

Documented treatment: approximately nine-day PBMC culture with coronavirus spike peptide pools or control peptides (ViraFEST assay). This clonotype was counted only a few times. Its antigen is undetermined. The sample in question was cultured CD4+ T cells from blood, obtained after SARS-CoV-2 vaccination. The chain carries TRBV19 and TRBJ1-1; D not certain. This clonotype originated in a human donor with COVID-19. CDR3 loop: CASSVAIRPFF. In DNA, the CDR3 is TGTGCCAGTAGTGTTGCGATACGACCTTTCTTT.